These 7 T cell receptor beta chains were all obtained from the same sample, sequenced in a study of cytomegalovirus exposure and HLA in healthy donors. Primers for the PCR totalled 60 Vbeta and 13 Jbeta. Using immunoSEQ multiplex PCR, the repertoire was profiled, and TCRdb retains in-frame clones only, with some absent. Among 150,000 to 200,000 clones listed, almost 85% were seen once. Sequencing was done on a sample of PBMCs. These receptors were taken from a girl between 5 and 17 years old in good health and CMV-seropositive.

CDR3 DNA: TGTGCCAGCAGCTTTACAAACACGCAGTATTTT. Protein sequence: CASSFTNTQYF. V and J are TRBV7-6 and TRBJ2-3; D uncertain. Germline V gives CDR1 SGHVS, CDR2 FNYEAQ. V gave up 3 bases and J gave up 9 bases, with 7 bases separating them. The CDR3 contains 11 residues. Full variable domain (missing parts from reference TRBV7-6 and TRBJ2-3): GAGVSQSPRYKVTKRGQDVALRCDPISGHVSLYWYRQALGQGPEFLTYFNYEAQQDKSGLPNDRFSAERPEGSISTLTIQRTEQRDSAMYRCASSFTNTQYFGPGTRLTVL.

V and J are TRBV6-5 and TRBJ2-7, with TRBD2 as a possible D gene (5 bases). The V and J ends lost 6 bases and 3 bases respectively, with 12 bases between them. From germline, CDR1 is MNHEY and CDR2 SVGAGI. The CDR3 contains 13 residues. CDR3 bases: TGTGCCAGCAGAAGGACTGACCACTACGAGCAGTACTTC. Its protein product is CASRRTDHYEQYF.

The chain joins TRBV19 to TRBJ1-2; D is perhaps TRBD1 (6 bases). This CDR3 is 13 amino acids long. Germline CDR1 is LNHDA and CDR2 is SQIVND (reference sequence). The V and J ends lost 6 bases and 4 bases respectively, with 12 bases between them. CDR3 loop: CASSPQGSYGYTF. The CDR3 DNA sequence: TGTGCCAGTAGCCCACAGGGAAGCTATGGCTACACCTTC.

V and J are TRBV6-1 and TRBJ2-5, with D uncertain. The CDR3 is made up of 14 amino acids. V was clipped by 3 bases and J by 0 bases, with 8 bases between them. The germline V gene has CDR1 MNHNS and CDR2 SASEGT. The CDR3 protein is CASSERPYQETQYF. The CDR3 bases are TGTGCCAGCAGTGAGCGGCCGTACCAAGAGACCCAGTACTTC.

In DNA form, the CDR3 reads TGTGCCAGCATGCCGGGACAAATCCAAGAGACCCAGTACTTC. This translates into CASMPGQIQETQYF. The rearrangement links TRBV5-6 to TRBJ2-5, with a possible D match to TRBD1 (6 bases). Germline loops: CDR1 SGHDT, CDR2 YYEEEE. The CDR3 runs 14 residues. Trimming cost V 6 bases and J 1 base, with 13 bases left between them.

The genes are TRBV2 and TRBJ1-6; maybe TRBD1 (6 bases). The ends were cut back, 6 bases at V and 2 bases at J, with 17 bases in the middle. The V gene's germline CDR1 is SNHLY and CDR2 FYNNEI. The CDR3 has 17 residues. CDR3 sequence: CASSRTVDRTYNSPLHF. The CDR3 DNA reads TGTGCCAGCAGCCGCACCGTGGACAGAACCTATAATTCACCCCTCCACTTT.

V gene TRBV6-5 combines with J gene TRBJ1-5; D is perhaps TRBD1 (5 bases). Trimming removed 6 bases from V and 3 bases from J, with 9 bases in between. Per the germline V gene, CDR1 is MNHEY and CDR2 is SVGAGI. This CDR3 region has 13 residues. The CDR3 is CASSQTDNQPQHF. The DNA of the CDR3 is TGTGCCAGCAGCCAGACAGACAATCAGCCCCAGCATTTT.